One and the same sample provided the 9 T cell receptor beta chains below, sequenced in a study of blood T cell repertoires in COVID-19. This table comes from immunoSEQ multiplex PCR, and its TCRdb copy is limited to in-frame clones, with some not included. Of around 380,000 clones listed, roughly 77% are singletons. Sequencing input: peripheral blood. The receptors were gathered from a human donor with acute or convalescent COVID-19. The donor label of this sample is uncertain.

This clone showed up just once. The CDR3, as DNA: TGTGCCAGCAGCTTAGCTGGTTTTGGACAGGGCCCCTACGAGCAGTACTTC. Protein sequence: CASSLAGFGQGPYEQYF. This chain connects TRBV7-2 to TRBJ2-7; TRBD1 matches at 8 bases. Germline-derived CDR1 and CDR2 are SGHTA and FQGNSA. This CDR3 is 17 amino acids long. Trimming removed 0 bases from V and 2 bases from J; junction bases left unmatched: 9.

The chain carries TRBV12-2 and TRBJ2-1; the D segment call TRBD2 is taken from the table without a DNA check. TRBV12-2 is a known pseudogene. The CDR3 runs to 14 residues. DNA of the CDR3: TGTGCAAGTCGCTTAGTTTGCGGGGGAAGGGTGCAGTTCTTC. Residues: CASRLVCGGRVQFF.

This clone was seen only a few times. This chain joins TRBV19 and TRBJ1-1; D unresolved. Germline V gene lookup returns CDR1 LNHDA and CDR2 SQIVND (reference sequence). The V end lost 10 bases, the J end lost 2 bases, and 8 bases lay between the germline ends. The CDR3 is 11 amino acids. The CDR3: CATSVNTEAFF. CDR3 coding DNA: TGTGCCACCTCGGTAAACACTGAAGCTTTCTTT. The variable domain in full, with the rest retrieved from reference TRBV19 and TRBJ1-1, is DGGITQSPKYLFRKEGQNVTLSCEQNLNHDAMYWYRQDPGQGLRLIYYSQIVNDFQKGDIAEGYSVSREKKESFPLTVTSAQKNPTAFYLCATSVNTEAFFGQGTRLTVV.

The rearrangement uses TRBV7-2 and TRBJ2-2; 12 nucleotides match TRBD2. The CDR3 covers 17 residues. Per the germline V gene, CDR1 is SGHTA and CDR2 is FQGNSA. With 0 bases clipped from V and 7 bases from J, the junction kept 6 bases outside the gene matches. CDR3 loop: CASSLALLAGGFGELFF. In nucleotides, the CDR3 is TGTGCCAGCAGCTTAGCTCTCCTAGCGGGGGGGTTCGGGGAGCTGTTTTTT.

This chain links TRBV7-2 with TRBJ1-1; D might be TRBD1 (6 bases). Germline lookup yields CDR1 SGHTA and CDR2 FQGNSA. The CDR3 runs to 15 residues. V lost 5 bases to trimming and J lost 0 bases, with 13 bases between them. The CDR3 coding sequence is TGTGCCAGCAGCAGCCCTTGGGGGCTGAACACTGAAGCTTTCTTT. This sequence encodes CASSSPWGLNTEAFF.

The chain recombines TRBV3-1 (or the pseudogene TRBV3-2) with TRBJ1-2; TRBD1 aligns across 10 bases. V gave up 5 bases and J gave up 8 bases; unmatched junction bases: 5. This CDR3 has 13 amino acids. Per germline, CDR1 LGHDT and CDR2 YNNKEL (reference sequence). CDR3 sequence: CASSNRDRGGYTF. For the CDR3, the DNA is TGTGCCAGCAGCAACCGGGACAGGGGCGGCTACACCTTC.

This chain uses TRBV12-3 or TRBV12-4 with TRBJ1-6; tentative D call: TRBD1 (5 bases). The CDR3 length is 13 residues. V dropped 6 bases and J dropped 15 bases, with 18 bases sitting between them. In DNA, the CDR3 is TGTGCCAGCAGGTACAAACTCGGGGGAATCCTCCACTTT. It translates to CASRYKLGGILHF.

The J gene is TRBJ1-2, the V gene TRBV3-1 (or the pseudogene TRBV3-2); no reliable D call. The CDR3 extends over 14 amino acids. Germline CDR1 reads LGHDT; CDR2 reads YNNKEL (reference sequence). Trimming pared 2 bases from V and 8 bases from J, leaving 15 bases between. CDR3 residues: CASSQFGRERGYTF. In nucleotides, the CDR3 is TGTGCCAGCAGCCAATTTGGGCGGGAGAGGGGCTACACCTTC.

The chain carries TRBV24-1 and TRBJ1-6; maybe TRBD1 (6 bases). The germline V gene has CDR1 KGHDR and CDR2 SFDVKD. The germline V and J ends were trimmed by 5 bases and 9 bases, with 22 bases remaining between them. The CDR3 runs to 17 residues. This chain's CDR3 is CATSVRPRGAFSSPLHF. DNA of the CDR3: TGTGCCACCAGTGTCCGCCCCCGGGGGGCGTTTTCTTCACCCCTCCACTTT.